These 6 T cell receptor beta chains were sequenced from one sample in a study of T cells in Graves' hyperthyroidism and ophthalmopathy. Regions amplified from RNA transcripts were the TCR beta CDR3 regions. During a first-round RT-PCR of the TCR CDR3, the HTBI primer set was used. Each CDR3 protein is one row after TCRdb ran MiXCR on the multiplex PCR reads. The sample shows about half a million distinct CDR3 sequences, about 15% of them seen only once. Sequenced: blood. These receptors were collected from a woman in her twenties or thirties with Graves' ophthalmopathy.

This clonotype was counted many times. The V and J genes are TRBV7-9 and TRBJ1-1, with 8 nucleotides matching TRBD1. CDR3 length: 15 amino acids. Germline V lookup: CDR1 SEHNR, CDR2 FQNEAQ (reference sequence). V was clipped by 4 bases and J by 0 bases; unmatched bases: 4. The CDR3 spells CASSSPGQVNTEAFF. In nucleotides, the CDR3 is TGTGCCAGCAGCTCGCCGGGACAGGTGAACACTGAAGCTTTCTTT.

This clonotype came up many times. This chain connects TRBV18 to TRBJ1-1; 7 positions agree with TRBD1. J lost 3 bases, V lost 2 bases, and 6 bases had no gene match. CDR3 size: 15 residues. Germline loops: CDR1 KGHSH, CDR2 LQKENI. CDR3 region: CASSPRQGSDTEAFF. DNA for the CDR3: TGTGCCAGCTCACCAAGACAGGGATCGGACACTGAAGCTTTCTTT.

In this sample, this clonotype turned up many times. The chain carries TRBV29-1 and TRBJ2-1, with 12 positions matching TRBD1. Germline loops: CDR1 SQVTM, CDR2 ANQGSEA. The V gene end was trimmed by 7 bases and the J gene end by 9 bases; junction bases not matched to a gene: 10. The CDR3 spans 14 residues. The CDR3 bases are TGCAGCGGGGGACAGGGGGCGTTAATTGGTGAGCAGTTCTTC. Residues: CSGGQGALIGEQFF.

This clonotype was found a few times. A much larger clone is a single base away; this may be a read error. The gene calls are TRBV28 and TRBJ2-7; 11 bases fit TRBD2. V lost 6 bases to trimming and J lost 2 bases; unmatched junction nucleotides: 3. The length of the CDR3 is 14 residues. From germline, CDR1 is MDHEN and CDR2 SYDVKM. Written as DNA, the CDR3 is TGTGCCAGCAGCCAGACTAGCGGGACCTACGAGCAGTACTTC. Protein: CASSQTSGTYEQYF.

The genes are TRBV5-1 and TRBJ2-2; no reliable D call. This CDR3 has 13 amino acids. Per the germline V gene, CDR1 is SGHRS and CDR2 is YFSETQ. The V end lost 0 bases, the J end lost 7 bases, and 7 bases lay between the germline ends. The CDR3 here is CASSLDKYGELFF. CDR3 nucleotides: TGCGCCAGCAGCTTGGACAAGTACGGGGAGCTGTTTTTT.

The rearrangement joins TRBV20-1 to TRBJ2-7; 9 nucleotides agree with TRBD1. The CDR3 contains 14 residues. Germline CDR1 DFQATT, CDR2 SNEGSKA (reference sequence). V shed 2 bases, J shed 6 bases, and the junction held 8 bases outside the gene matches. Here the CDR3 DNA reads TGCAGTGCTAGAATCCGGGACAGGGTTATCGAGCAGTACTTC. Protein sequence: CSARIRDRVIEQYF.